This T cell receptor (beta chain) stems from a study of blood T cell repertoires in COVID-19. Study background: COVID-19 samples, acute and convalescent, were from the United States, Italy and Spain. Sources were T cells, B-cell-depleted T cells, or PBMCs; the material itself was cDNA or gDNA.

Germline V lookup: CDR1 SNHLY, CDR2 FYNNEI. V was clipped by 8 bases and J by 9 bases, with 14 bases between them. This CDR3 comprises 13 residues. Per the original methods: Amplification of reference gene primers was used by the study to estimate nucleated cell counts. Assay: immunoSEQ multiplex PCR; the TCRdb copy retains only in-frame clones and omits some. Clone size and the V and J calls come from that table; the DNA yielded D and trimming. The table records 150,000 to 200,000 clones, about 88% of them present only once. The sample consisted of peripheral blood. The V gene is TRBV2, the J gene TRBJ1-6, with D possibly matching TRBD1 (5 bases). This receptor was obtained from a woman at least 80 years old with COVID-19, enrolled during active disease. CDR3 sequence: CASGAGRGSPLHF. CDR3 nucleotides: TGTGCCAGCGGGGCAGGGAGGGGTTCACCCCTCCACTTT.